This T cell receptor (beta chain) was identified in a study of blood T cell repertoires in COVID-19. Background on the study: The origin of the acute and convalescent COVID-19 samples was the United States, Italy and Spain.

Trimming at V came to 6 bases and at J to 8 bases, leaving 7 bases not matched to a gene. The germline CDR1 and CDR2 sequences are MNHEY and SVGAGI. The length of the CDR3 is 15 residues. Those enrolled, adults aged roughly 18 to 89 years, came from roughly 22 US areas. Cohorts were determined from participant-reported clinical history. Cohort 3 recovery required two negative PCRs, clearance, or symptom resolution. Sequencing used immunoSEQ multiplex PCR; TCRdb keeps in-frame clones, though not all of them. The data contain about 410,000 clones, 90% of them singletons. Sequencing was done on a sample of PBMCs or T cells enriched from blood (not recorded which). The genes are TRBV6-5 and TRBJ1-6; the match to TRBD1 covers 10 bases. The receptor was isolated from a man younger than 35 who had recovered from COVID-19. CDR3 region: CASRRQGAGDSPLHF. The CDR3 DNA follows: TGTGCCAGCAGGCGACAGGGGGCTGGGGATTCACCCCTCCACTTT.